This is a list of T cell receptor beta chains from one sample in a study of T cells in Graves' hyperthyroidism and ophthalmopathy. TCRdb redid the calling of the multiplex PCR reads with MiXCR, one entry per CDR3 protein. This sample yields more than 500,000 distinct CDR3 sequences, of which 14% are seen a single time; around 14% belongs to the top ten. Sequenced: blood. Source of these receptors: a woman between 40 and 55 years old with Graves' hyperthyroidism. Each CDR3 is given with its conserved first and last residue. The order of the fields is J gene, D gene, clone size, V gene, CDR3 DNA, CDR3 protein. D genes are given only for firm matches. Clone size is stated in some rows and not others, as once, few, many or a class when expanded.

J: TRBJ2-3; D: TRBD2; size: many; V: TRBV20-1; DNA: TGCAGTGCTAGGACCGGACTAGGGAGAGATACGCAGTATTTT; CDR3: CSARTGLGRDTQYF
J: TRBJ2-7; D: TRBD2; size: -; V: TRBV15; DNA: TGTGCCACCAGCAGCCTGACTAGCGGGAGGATGCAGTACTTC; CDR3: CATSSLTSGRMQYF
J: TRBJ2-1; D: -; size: -; V: TRBV3-1; DNA: TGTGCCAGCAGCGCAGAGATTTCATACAATGAGCAGTTCTTC; CDR3: CASSAEISYNEQFF
J: TRBJ2-6; D: -; size: many; V: TRBV2; DNA: TGTGCCAGCAGTGATCCCAGTTCTGGGGCCAACGTCCTGACTTTC; CDR3: CASSDPSSGANVLTF
J: TRBJ2-5; D: -; size: many; V: TRBV3-1; DNA: TGTGCCAGCAGCCTGGGTACCCGTAGAGAGGAAGAGACCCAGTACTTC; CDR3: CASSLGTRREEETQYF
J: TRBJ2-1; D: -; size: -; V: TRBV7-8; DNA: TGTGCCAGCAGCTTCCCCGGGGATTACAATGAGCAGTTCTTC; CDR3: CASSFPGDYNEQFF
J: TRBJ2-5; D: -; size: -; V: TRBV9; DNA: TGTGCCAGCAGCGTAGATGCAGTGATGGAGACCCAGTACTTC; CDR3: CASSVDAVMETQYF
J: TRBJ2-2; D: TRBD2; size: many; V: TRBV7-9; DNA: TGTGCCAGCAAACCTAGCGGGACCGGGGAGCTGTTTTTT; CDR3: CASKPSGTGELFF
J: TRBJ2-3; D: -; size: few; V: TRBV2; DNA: TGTGCCAGCAGTGAAGCCGCCAGGGATACGCAGTATTTT; CDR3: CASSEAARDTQYF
J: TRBJ2-1; D: TRBD1; size: -; V: TRBV28; DNA: TGTGCCAGCAGTCCCCAGACAGGGTACAATGAGCAGTTCTTC; CDR3: CASSPQTGYNEQFF
J: TRBJ1-1; D: -; size: -; V: TRBV6-5; DNA: TGTGCCAGCAGTTACTCTTATTGGTCAGGGAACACTGAAGCTTTCTTT; CDR3: CASSYSYWSGNTEAFF
J: TRBJ2-3; D: -; size: few; V: TRBV5-1; DNA: TGCGCCAGCAGCTTGTTTGGAGAAGCCGGTGCGCCAGATACGCAGTATTTT; CDR3: CASSLFGEAGAPDTQYF
J: TRBJ2-3; D: -; size: -; V: TRBV27; DNA: TGTGCCAGCAGTTTAATCCTAGCGAGAGATCGAGATACGCAGTATTTT; CDR3: CASSLILARDRDTQYF
J: TRBJ2-1; D: -; size: many; V: TRBV20-1; DNA: TGCAGTGCTAGCCCAATAGGGGCTGAGCAGTTCTTC; CDR3: CSASPIGAEQFF
J: TRBJ2-4; D: TRBD2; size: many; V: TRBV28; DNA: TGTGCCAGCAGTTTCCCTGGGTCGGGACTAGCGGGAGGGCCCGCCAAAAACATTCAGTACTTC; CDR3: CASSFPGSGLAGGPAKNIQYF
J: TRBJ1-5; D: TRBD1; size: few; V: TRBV28; DNA: TGTGCCAGCAGTTTATGGGCGGACAGGGAGGGCAATCAGCCCCAGCATTTT; CDR3: CASSLWADREGNQPQHF
J: TRBJ2-1; D: -; size: few; V: TRBV20-1; DNA: TGCAGTGCTAGCGCCTATTCCTACAATGAGCAGTTCTTC; CDR3: CSASAYSYNEQFF
J: TRBJ1-2; D: -; size: -; V: TRBV5-4; DNA: TGTGCCAGCAGACCGGATACCAACTATGGCTACACCTTC; CDR3: CASRPDTNYGYTF
J: TRBJ2-7; D: -; size: -; V: TRBV5-6; DNA: TGTGCCAGCAGCTTGTCGGAACCGAGCTCCTACGAGCAGTACTTC; CDR3: CASSLSEPSSYEQYF
J: TRBJ2-2; D: -; size: few; V: TRBV19; DNA: TGTGCCAGTACGGGCGGGACAGCTAACACCGGGGAGCTGTTTTTT; CDR3: CASTGGTANTGELFF
J: TRBJ2-2; D: -; size: few; V: TRBV11-3; DNA: TGTGCCAGCAGCTTGGGAGAGGTCGGGGAGCTGTTTTTT; CDR3: CASSLGEVGELFF
J: TRBJ2-2; D: -; size: many; V: TRBV2; DNA: TGTGCCAGCAGTTGGGCCCGGGACGGGGACACCGGGGAGCTGTTTTTT; CDR3: CASSWARDGDTGELFF
J: TRBJ2-3; D: TRBD2; size: -; V: TRBV6-9; DNA: TGTGCCAGCAGTTACAAAGCGGGAGTCTCTCGGTATTTT; CDR3: CASSYKAGVSRYF
J: TRBJ1-5; D: TRBD1; size: few; V: TRBV5-1; DNA: TGTGCCAGCTCTTCCACAGGGGGGGATCAGCCCCAGCATTTT; CDR3: CASSSTGGDQPQHF
J: TRBJ2-7; D: TRBD1; size: few; V: TRBV19; DNA: TGTGCCAGTAGTCCAGGGACAGGGAACTACGAGCAGTACTTC; CDR3: CASSPGTGNYEQYF
J: TRBJ2-1; D: TRBD1; size: many; V: TRBV2; DNA: TGTGCCAACCCGGACAGGGTATCAAATGAGCAGTTCTTC; CDR3: CANPDRVSNEQFF
J: TRBJ2-2; D: -; size: few; V: TRBV12-3/TRBV12-4; DNA: TGTGCCAGCGGGGAAACGCAGGGTGCCGGGGAGCTGGTTTTT; CDR3: CASGETQGAGELVF
J: TRBJ2-5; D: -; size: many; V: TRBV5-1; DNA: TGCGCCAGCATGACCGTGGAGTACTTC; CDR3: CASMTVEYF
J: TRBJ2-4; D: -; size: many; V: TRBV10-3; DNA: TGTGCCATCAGTGAGGACGAGGTCACTAGAAACATTCAGTACTTC; CDR3: CAISEDEVTRNIQYF
J: TRBJ1-3; D: -; size: few; V: TRBV6-2/TRBV6-3; DNA: TGTGCCAGCAAGCCGGGACACGGAAACACCATATATTTT; CDR3: CASKPGHGNTIYF
J: TRBJ2-1; D: TRBD2; size: many; V: TRBV11-2; DNA: TGTGCCAGCAGCTTAGATGGGACTAGCGGAAACAATGAGCAGTTCTTC; CDR3: CASSLDGTSGNNEQFF
J: TRBJ1-6; D: -; size: many; V: TRBV12-3/TRBV12-4; DNA: TGTGCCAGCAGTTCTATGGGAGATTCACCCCTCCACTTT; CDR3: CASSSMGDSPLHF